This TCR beta chain derives from a study of Ad26.COV2.S vaccination and SARS-CoV-2 variants. Treatment indicated: roughly 20 received Ad26.COV2.S at low or high dose, single or two shots; roughly 5 received placebo; per-sample allocation not given. Day 63 following the first vaccine or placebo injection was when the samples were taken. TCRdb's table, derived via immunoSEQ multiplex PCR, lists solely in-frame clones and lacks some. Altogether hundreds of thousands of clones are present, around 92% being singletons, with the ten largest covering approximately 1.6%. The germline CDR1 and CDR2 sequences are MDHEN and SYDVKM. The CDR3 length is 11 residues. The ends were cut back, 6 bases at V and 5 bases at J, with 5 bases in the middle.

The sample consisted of peripheral blood, taken in a trial of Ad26.COV2.S vaccine versus placebo. The source is a person aged 18-60 years who received the Ad26.COV2.S COVID-19 vaccine or a placebo. The rearrangement uses TRBV28 and TRBJ2-1; D uncertain. CDR3 DNA: TGTGCCAGCAGCGGTAACAATGAGCAGTTCTTC. Protein sequence: CASSGNNEQFF.